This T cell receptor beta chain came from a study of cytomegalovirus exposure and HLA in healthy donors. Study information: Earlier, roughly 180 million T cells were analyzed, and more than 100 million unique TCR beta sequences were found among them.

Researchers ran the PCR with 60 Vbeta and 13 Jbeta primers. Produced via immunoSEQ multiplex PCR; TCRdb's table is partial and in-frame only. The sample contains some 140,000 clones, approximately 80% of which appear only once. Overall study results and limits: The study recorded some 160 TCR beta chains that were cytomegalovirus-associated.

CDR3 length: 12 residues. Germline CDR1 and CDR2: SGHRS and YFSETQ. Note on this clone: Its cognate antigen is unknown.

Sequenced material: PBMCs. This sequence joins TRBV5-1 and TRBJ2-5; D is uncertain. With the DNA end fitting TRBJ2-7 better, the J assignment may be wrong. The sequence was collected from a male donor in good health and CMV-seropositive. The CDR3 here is CASSLVSYEQYF. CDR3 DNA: TGCGCCAGCAGCTTAGTCTCCTACGAGCAGTACTTC.